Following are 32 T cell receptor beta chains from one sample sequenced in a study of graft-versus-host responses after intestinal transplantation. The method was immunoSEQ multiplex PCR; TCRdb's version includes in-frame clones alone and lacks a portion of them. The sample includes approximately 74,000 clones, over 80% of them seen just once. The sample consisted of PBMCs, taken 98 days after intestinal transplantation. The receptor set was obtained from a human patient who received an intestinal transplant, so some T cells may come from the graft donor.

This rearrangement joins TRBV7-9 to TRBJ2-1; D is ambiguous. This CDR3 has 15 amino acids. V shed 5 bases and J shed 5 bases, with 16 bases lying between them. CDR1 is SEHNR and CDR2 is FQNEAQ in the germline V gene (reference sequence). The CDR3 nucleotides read TGTGCCAGCAGCAATGGACGGAAGGCCCACAATGAGCAGTTCTTC. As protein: CASSNGRKAHNEQFF.

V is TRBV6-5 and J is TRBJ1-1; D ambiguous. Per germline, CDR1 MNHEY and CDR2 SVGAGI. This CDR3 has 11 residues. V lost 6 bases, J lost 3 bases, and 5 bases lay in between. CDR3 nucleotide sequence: TGTGCCAGCAGGATGGACACTGAAGCTTTCTTT. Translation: CASRMDTEAFF.

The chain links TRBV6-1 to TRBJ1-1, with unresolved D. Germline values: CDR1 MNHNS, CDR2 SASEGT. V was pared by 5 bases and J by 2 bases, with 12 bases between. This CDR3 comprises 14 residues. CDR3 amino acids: CASSPDGSNTEAFF. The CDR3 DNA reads TGTGCCAGCAGTCCTGATGGGTCAAACACTGAAGCTTTCTTT.

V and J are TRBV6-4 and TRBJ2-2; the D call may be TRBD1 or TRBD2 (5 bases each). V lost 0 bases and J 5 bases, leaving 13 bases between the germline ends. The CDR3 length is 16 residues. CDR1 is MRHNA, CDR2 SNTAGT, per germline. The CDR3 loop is CASSDSPRELTGELFF. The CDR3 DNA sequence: TGTGCCAGCAGTGACTCACCCAGGGAGTTAACCGGGGAGCTGTTTTTT.

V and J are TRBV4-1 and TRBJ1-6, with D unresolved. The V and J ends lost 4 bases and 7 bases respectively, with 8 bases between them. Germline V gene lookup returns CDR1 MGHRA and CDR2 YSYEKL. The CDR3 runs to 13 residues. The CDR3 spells CASSLGRNSPLHF. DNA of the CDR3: TGCGCCAGCAGCCTGGGAAGAAATTCACCCCTCCACTTT.

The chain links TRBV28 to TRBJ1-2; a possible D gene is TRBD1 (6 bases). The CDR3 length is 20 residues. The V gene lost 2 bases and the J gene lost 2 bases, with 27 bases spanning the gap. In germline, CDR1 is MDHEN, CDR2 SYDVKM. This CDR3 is CASSLPPGWGPGRRNYGYTF. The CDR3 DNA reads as TGTGCCAGCAGTTTACCGCCAGGCTGGGGGCCGGGACGGCGAAACTATGGCTACACCTTC.

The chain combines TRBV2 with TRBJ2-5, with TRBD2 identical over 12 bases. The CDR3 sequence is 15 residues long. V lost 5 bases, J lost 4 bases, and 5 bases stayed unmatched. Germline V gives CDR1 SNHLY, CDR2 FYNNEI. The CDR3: CASSPTSGGIETQYF. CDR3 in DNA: TGTGCCAGCAGTCCTACTAGCGGGGGGATAGAGACCCAGTACTTC.

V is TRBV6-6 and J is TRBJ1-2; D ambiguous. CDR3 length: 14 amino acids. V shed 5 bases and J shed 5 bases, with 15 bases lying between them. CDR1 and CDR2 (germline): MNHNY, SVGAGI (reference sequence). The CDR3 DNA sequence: TGTGCCAGCAGTCCACGTCCGGGAGGGTATGGCTACACCTTC. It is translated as CASSPRPGGYGYTF.

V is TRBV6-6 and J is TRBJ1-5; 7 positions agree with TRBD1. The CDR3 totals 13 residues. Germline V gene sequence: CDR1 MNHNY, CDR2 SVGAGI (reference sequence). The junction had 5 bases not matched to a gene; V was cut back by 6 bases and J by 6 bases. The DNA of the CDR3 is TGTGCCAGCAGCCAACAGGGGCCTCAGCCCCAGCATTTT. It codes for CASSQQGPQPQHF.

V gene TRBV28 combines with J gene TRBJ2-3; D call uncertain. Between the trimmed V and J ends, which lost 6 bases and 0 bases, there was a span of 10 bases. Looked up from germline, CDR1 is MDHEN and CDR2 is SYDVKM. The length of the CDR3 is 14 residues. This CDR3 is CASRDRASTDTQYF. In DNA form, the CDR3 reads TGTGCCAGCAGGGACCGAGCTAGCACAGATACGCAGTATTTT.

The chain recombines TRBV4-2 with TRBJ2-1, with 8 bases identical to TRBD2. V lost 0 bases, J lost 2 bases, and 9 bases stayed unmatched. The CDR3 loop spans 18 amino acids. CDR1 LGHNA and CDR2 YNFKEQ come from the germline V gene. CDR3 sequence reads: CASSQELRAGDTYNEQFF. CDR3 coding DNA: TGTGCCAGCAGCCAAGAACTCCGAGCGGGAGATACCTACAATGAGCAGTTCTTC.

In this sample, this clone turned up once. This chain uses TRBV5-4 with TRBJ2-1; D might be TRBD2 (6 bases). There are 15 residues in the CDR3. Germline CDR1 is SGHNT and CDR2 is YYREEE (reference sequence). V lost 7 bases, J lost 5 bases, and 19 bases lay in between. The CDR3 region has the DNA TGTGCCAGCGGAAACCGACTAGTACGAGACAATGAGCAGTTCTTC. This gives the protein CASGNRLVRDNEQFF.

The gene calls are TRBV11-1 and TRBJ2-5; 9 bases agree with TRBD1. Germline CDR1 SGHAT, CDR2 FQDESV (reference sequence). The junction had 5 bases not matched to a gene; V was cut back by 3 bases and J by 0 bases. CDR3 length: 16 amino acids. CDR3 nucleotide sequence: TGTGCCAGCAGCTTCACGGGGACAGGGTACCAAGAGACCCAGTACTTC. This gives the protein CASSFTGTGYQETQYF.

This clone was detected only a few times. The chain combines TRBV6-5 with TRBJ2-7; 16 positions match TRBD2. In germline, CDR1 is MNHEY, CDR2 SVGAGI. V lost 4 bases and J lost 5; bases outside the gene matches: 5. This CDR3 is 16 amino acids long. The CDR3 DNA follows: TGTGCCAGCAGTTGGGGACTAGCGGGGGGGCTGAACGAGCAGTACTTC. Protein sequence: CASSWGLAGGLNEQYF.

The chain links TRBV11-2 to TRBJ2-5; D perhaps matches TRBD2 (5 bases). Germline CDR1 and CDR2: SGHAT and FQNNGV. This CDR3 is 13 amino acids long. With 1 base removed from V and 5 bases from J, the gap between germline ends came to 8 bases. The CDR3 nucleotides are TGTGCCAGCAGCTTAGGGACGGGGGAGACCCAGTACTTC. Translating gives CASSLGTGETQYF.

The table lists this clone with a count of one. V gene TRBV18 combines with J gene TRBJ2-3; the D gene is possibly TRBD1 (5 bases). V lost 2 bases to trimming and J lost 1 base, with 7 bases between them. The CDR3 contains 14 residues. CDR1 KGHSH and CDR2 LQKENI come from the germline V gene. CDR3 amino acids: CASSPETGTDTQYF. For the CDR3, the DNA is TGTGCCAGCTCACCAGAGACAGGCACAGATACGCAGTATTTT. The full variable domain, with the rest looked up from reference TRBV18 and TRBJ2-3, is NAGVMQNPRHLVRRRGQEARLRCSPMKGHSHVYWYRQLPEEGLKFMVYLQKENIIDESGMPKERFSAEFPKEGPSILRIQQVVRGDSAAYFCASSPETGTDTQYFGPGTRLTVL.

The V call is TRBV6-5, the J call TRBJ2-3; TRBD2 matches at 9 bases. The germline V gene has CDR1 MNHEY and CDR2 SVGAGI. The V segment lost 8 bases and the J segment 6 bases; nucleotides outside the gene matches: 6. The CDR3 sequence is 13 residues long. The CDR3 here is CASQRREGDTQYF. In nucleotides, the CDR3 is TGTGCCAGCCAAAGGCGGGAGGGGGATACGCAGTATTTT.

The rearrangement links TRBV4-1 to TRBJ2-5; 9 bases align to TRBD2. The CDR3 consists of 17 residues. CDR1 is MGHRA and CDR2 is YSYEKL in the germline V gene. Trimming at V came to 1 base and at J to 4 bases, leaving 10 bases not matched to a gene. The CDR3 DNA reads TGCGCCAGCAGCCAAGTTGTGGCGGGAGGGGTAAGAGAGACCCAGTACTTC. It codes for CASSQVVAGGVRETQYF.

The CDR3 protein is CASKTWRDSYEQYF. The CDR3 coding sequence is TGTGCCAGCAAGACCTGGAGGGACTCCTACGAGCAGTACTTC. The V gene is TRBV28, the J gene TRBJ2-7, with D possibly matching TRBD2 (6 bases). The CDR3 sequence is 14 residues long. Germline loops: CDR1 MDHEN, CDR2 SYDVKM. The V end was cut by 7 bases, the J end by 0 bases, with 13 bases between.

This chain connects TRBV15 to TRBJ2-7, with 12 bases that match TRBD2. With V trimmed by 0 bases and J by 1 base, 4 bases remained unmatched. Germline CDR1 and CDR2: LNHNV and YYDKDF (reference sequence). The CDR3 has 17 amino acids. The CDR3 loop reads CATSRDPGLAGSYEQYF. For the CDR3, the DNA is TGTGCCACCAGCAGAGACCCGGGACTAGCGGGTTCCTACGAGCAGTACTTC.

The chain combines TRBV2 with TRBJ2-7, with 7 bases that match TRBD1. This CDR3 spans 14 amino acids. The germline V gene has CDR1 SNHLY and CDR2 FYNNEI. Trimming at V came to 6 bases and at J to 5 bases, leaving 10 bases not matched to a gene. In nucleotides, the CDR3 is TGTGCCAGCAGCCTCCCGCCGGACAGGAACGAGCAGTACTTC. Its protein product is CASSLPPDRNEQYF.

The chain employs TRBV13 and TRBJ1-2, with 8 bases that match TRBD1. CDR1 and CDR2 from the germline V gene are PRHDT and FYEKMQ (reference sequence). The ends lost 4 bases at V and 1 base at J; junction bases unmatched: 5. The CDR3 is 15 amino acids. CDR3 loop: CASSSDRGRNYGYTF. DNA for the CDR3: TGTGCCAGCAGCTCTGACAGGGGACGTAACTATGGCTACACCTTC.

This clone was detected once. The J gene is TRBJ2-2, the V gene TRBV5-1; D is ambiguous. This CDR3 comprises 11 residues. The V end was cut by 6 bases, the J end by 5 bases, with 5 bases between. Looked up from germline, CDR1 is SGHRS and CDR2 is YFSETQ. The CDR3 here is CASTDTGELFF. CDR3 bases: TGCGCCAGCACCGATACCGGGGAGCTGTTTTTT.

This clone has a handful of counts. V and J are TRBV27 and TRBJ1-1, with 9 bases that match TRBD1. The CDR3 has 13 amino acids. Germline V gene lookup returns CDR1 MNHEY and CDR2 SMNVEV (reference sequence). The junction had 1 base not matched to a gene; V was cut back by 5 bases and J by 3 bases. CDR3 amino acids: CASSRQGDTEAFF. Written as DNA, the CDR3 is TGTGCCAGCAGTCGACAGGGGGACACTGAAGCTTTCTTT.

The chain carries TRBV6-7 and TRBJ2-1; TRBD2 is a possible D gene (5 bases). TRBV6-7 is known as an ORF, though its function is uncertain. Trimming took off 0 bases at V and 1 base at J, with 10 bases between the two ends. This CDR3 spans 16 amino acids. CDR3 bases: TGTGCCAGCAGTTACTCGAGGACTGAGTCCTACAATGAGCAGTTCTTC. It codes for CASSYSRTESYNEQFF.

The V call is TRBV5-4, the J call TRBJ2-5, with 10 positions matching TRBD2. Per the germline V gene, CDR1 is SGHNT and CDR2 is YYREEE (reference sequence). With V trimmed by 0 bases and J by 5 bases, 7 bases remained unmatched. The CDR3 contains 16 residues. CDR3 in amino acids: CASSLVGTSAPETQYF. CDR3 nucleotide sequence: TGTGCCAGCAGCTTGGTGGGGACTAGCGCCCCGGAGACCCAGTACTTC.

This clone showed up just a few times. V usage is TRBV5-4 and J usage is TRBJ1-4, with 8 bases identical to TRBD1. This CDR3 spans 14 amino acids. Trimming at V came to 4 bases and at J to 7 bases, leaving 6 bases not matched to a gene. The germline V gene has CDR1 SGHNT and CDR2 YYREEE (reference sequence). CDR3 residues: CASSAGGAGEKLFF. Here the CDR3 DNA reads TGTGCCAGCAGCGCAGGGGGCGCGGGTGAAAAACTGTTTTTT.

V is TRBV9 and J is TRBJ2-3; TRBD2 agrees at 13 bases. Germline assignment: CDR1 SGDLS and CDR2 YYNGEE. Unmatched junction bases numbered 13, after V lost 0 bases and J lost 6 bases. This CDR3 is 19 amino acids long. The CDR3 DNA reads TGTGCCAGCAGCGTAGCTACTTCAACTAGCGGGAGGGCCGGGGATACGCAGTATTTT. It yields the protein CASSVATSTSGRAGDTQYF.

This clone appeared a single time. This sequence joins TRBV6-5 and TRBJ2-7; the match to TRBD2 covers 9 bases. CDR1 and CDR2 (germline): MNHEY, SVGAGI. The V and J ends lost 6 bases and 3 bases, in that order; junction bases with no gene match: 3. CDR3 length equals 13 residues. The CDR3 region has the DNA TGTGCCAGCAGGTCAGCGGGGGGCTACGAGCAGTACTTC. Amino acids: CASRSAGGYEQYF.

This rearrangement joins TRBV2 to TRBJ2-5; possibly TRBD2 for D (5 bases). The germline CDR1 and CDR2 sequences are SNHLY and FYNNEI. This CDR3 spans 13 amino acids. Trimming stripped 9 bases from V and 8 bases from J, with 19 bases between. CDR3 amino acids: CARRGEGSETQYF. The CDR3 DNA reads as TGTGCCAGACGAGGCGAGGGCTCCGAAACCCAGTACTTC.

The CDR3 region is CASSPNALAGSTDTQYF. CDR3 DNA: TGTGCCAGCTCACCCAACGCACTAGCGGGGAGCACAGATACGCAGTATTTT. This chain uses TRBV18 with TRBJ2-3; 10 nucleotides line up with TRBD2. The trim removed 3 bases at V and 0 bases at J, leaving 6 bases unmatched. The CDR3 is 17 residues long. Germline CDR1 reads KGHSH; CDR2 reads LQKENI. Drawing the rest from reference TRBV18 and TRBJ2-3, the complete variable domain is NAGVMQNPRHLVRRRGQEARLRCSPMKGHSHVYWYRQLPEEGLKFMVYLQKENIIDESGMPKERFSAEFPKEGPSILRIQQVVRGDSAAYFCASSPNALAGSTDTQYFGPGTRLTVL.

CDR3 bases: TGTGCCAGCAGCGGTCCGGGACAGGGGCCCGGGGAGCTGTTTTTT. It specifies CASSGPGQGPGELFF. V gene TRBV7-9 combines with J gene TRBJ2-2; 10 positions match TRBD1. The germline gives CDR1 SEHNR, CDR2 FQNEAQ (reference sequence). The V and J ends lost 5 bases and 6 bases, in that order; junction bases with no gene match: 6. This CDR3 is built from 15 residues.